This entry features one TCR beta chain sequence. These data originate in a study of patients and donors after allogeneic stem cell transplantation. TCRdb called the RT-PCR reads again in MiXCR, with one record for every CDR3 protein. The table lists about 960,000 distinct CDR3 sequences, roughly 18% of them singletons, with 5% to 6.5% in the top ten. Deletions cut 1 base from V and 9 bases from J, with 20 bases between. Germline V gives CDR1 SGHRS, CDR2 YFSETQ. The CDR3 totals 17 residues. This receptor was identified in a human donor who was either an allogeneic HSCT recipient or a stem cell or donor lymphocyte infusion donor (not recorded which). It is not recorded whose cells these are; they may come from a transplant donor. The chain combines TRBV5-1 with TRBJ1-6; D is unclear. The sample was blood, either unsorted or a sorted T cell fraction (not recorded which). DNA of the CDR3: TGCGCCAGCAGCTTGATGCAAAGCGTCAAGTCGAGTTCACCCCTCCACTTT. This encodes CASSLMQSVKSSSPLHF.